This T cell receptor beta chain originates from a study of cytomegalovirus exposure and HLA in healthy donors. Regarding the study as a whole: Despite most TCR sequences being rare, some public TCRs occurred in many donors. The classifier was said to identify cytomegalovirus status with high specificity and sensitivity. Specificity for CMV antigens was confirmed in vitro for a few of the CMV-associated chains.

The method was immunoSEQ multiplex PCR; TCRdb's version includes in-frame clones alone and lacks a portion of them. The sample lists 140,000 to 150,000 clones; 80% to 95% were seen once. Trimming cost V 3 bases and J 1 base, with 11 bases left between them. The CDR3 contains 15 residues. Germline values: CDR1 MRHNA, CDR2 SNTAGT. The donors formed part of the roughly 120-subject validation cohort, distinct from the 666-subject first cohort. Concerning this clone: Its specificity is unknown.

Sequencing was carried out using PBMCs. The sequence derives from a man aged 18 to 29 in good health and CMV-seronegative. This chain links TRBV6-4 with TRBJ2-3; weak D call: TRBD2 (5 bases). The CDR3 protein is CASSDRAEGTDTQYF. In nucleotides, the CDR3 is TGTGCCAGCAGTGATCGGGCGGAGGGCACAGATACGCAGTATTTT.